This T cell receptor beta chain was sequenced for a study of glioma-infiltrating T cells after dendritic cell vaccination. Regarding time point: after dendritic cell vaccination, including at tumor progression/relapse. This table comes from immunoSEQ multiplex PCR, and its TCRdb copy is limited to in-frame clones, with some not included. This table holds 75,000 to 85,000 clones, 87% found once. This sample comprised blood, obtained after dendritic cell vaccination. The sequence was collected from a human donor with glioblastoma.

The CDR3, as DNA: TGTGCCAGCACCTTACAGGGCTATGGCTACACCTTC. It translates to CASTLQGYGYTF. The chain joins TRBV27 to TRBJ1-2, with D perhaps matching TRBD1 (6 bases). Germline V gene lookup returns CDR1 MNHEY and CDR2 SMNVEV (reference sequence). Trimming pared 7 bases from V and 4 bases from J, leaving 10 bases between. The CDR3 runs to 12 residues.